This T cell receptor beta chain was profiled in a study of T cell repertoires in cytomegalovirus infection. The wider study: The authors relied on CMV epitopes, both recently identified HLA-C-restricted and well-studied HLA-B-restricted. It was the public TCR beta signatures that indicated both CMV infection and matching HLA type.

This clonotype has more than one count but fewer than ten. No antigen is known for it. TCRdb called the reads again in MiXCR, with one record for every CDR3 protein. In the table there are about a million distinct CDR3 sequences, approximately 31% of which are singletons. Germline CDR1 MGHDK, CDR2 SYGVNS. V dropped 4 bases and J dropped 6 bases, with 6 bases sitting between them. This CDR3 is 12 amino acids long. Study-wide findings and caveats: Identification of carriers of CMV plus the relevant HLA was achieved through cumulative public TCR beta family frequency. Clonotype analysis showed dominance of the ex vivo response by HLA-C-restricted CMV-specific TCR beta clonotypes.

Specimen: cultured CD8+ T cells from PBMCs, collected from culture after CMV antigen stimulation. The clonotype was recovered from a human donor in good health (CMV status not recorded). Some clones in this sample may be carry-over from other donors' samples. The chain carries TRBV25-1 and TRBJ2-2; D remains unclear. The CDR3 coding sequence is TGTGCCAGCAGTGCCGCCGCCGGGGAGCTGTTTTTT. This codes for CASSAAAGELFF.